This entry concerns a single TCR beta chain. What it binds is unknown. This sample is drawn from a study of OX40 agonist ivuxolimab in advanced cancers. Sequencing used immunoSEQ multiplex PCR; TCRdb keeps in-frame clones, though not all of them. Counted here are approximately 45,000 clones, nearly 90% occurring once; the ten biggest clones make up less than 20%. Study-level points and caveats: Antigen specificity of clonally expanded peripheral T cells was not established. Expanded clones were, on average, more numerous among CD8+ T cells than CD4+.

The receptor comes from an adult with an advanced solid tumor such as melanoma, head and neck, liver or kidney cancer. The material sequenced was CD4+ or CD8+ T cells sorted from blood, taken in a trial of the OX40 agonist ivuxolimab.

The CDR3 region is CAWRTGDSPLHF. In DNA, the CDR3 is TGTGCCTGGAGAACAGGAGACTCACCCCTCCACTTT. The chain is built from TRBV30 and TRBJ1-6; the D gene is possibly TRBD1 (5 bases). CDR1 and CDR2 from the germline V gene are GTSNPN and SVGIG (reference sequence). Trimming removed 3 bases from V and 10 bases from J, with 10 bases in between. CDR3 length: 12 amino acids.